The 23 T cell receptor beta chains below all came from one sample that was sequenced in a study of T cells in Graves' hyperthyroidism and ophthalmopathy (dated by TCRdb to about 2019). Libraries were made using multiplex PCR. Sequenced using an Illumina HiSeq 2000. The TCR beta CDR3 regions were amplified from the RNA transcripts. A first-round RT-PCR of the TCR CDR3 used the HTBI primer set with the Qiagen OneStep RT-PCR kit. The public reads were reanalyzed by TCRdb: fastp trimming at Q25, MiXCR alignment, in-frame beta chains only. Each entry is one CDR3 protein sequence, shown with its most common DNA and genes. A total of some 440,000 distinct CDR3 sequences appear in this sample, 15% to 18% of them only once. Together, the top ten hold less than 15% of the sample. The sequenced sample consisted of blood. These receptors were obtained from a woman aged 18 to 35 with Graves' hyperthyroidism.

This clonotype was observed at least ten times. This chain links TRBV11-1 with TRBJ1-1, with 7 bases that match TRBD1. The CDR3 loop spans 15 amino acids. Germline V gives CDR1 SGHAT, CDR2 FQDESV (reference sequence). J lost 1 base, V lost 4 bases, and 6 bases had no gene match. The CDR3, as DNA: TGTGCCAGCAGCTCGGCGTACAGGGGGAACACTGAAGCTTTCTTT. This gives the protein CASSSAYRGNTEAFF.

This clonotype came up a few times. The chain has TRBV12-3 or TRBV12-4 and TRBJ2-1, with TRBD2 matching over 13 bases. The CDR3 spans 20 residues. Germline trimming cut 5 bases from V and 9 bases from J; bases unmatched to any gene: 22. The CDR3 reads CASSEGLGLAGLVGLSEQFF. The CDR3 DNA follows: TGTGCCAGCAGTGAGGGTTTGGGACTAGCGGGACTGGTGGGGTTGTCTGAGCAGTTCTTC.

This clonotype has just a few counts. The chain recombines TRBV12-3 or TRBV12-4 with TRBJ1-1; tentatively, D is TRBD1 (5 bases). The CDR3 contains 15 residues. Trimming removed 5 bases at V and 1 base at J, with 14 bases between. CDR3 DNA: TGTGCCAGCAGTCCCAGGGCTTCGGGGAACACTGAAGCTTTCTTT. Translating it yields CASSPRASGNTEAFF.

The chain has TRBV18 and TRBJ2-7; the match to TRBD2 covers 7 bases. J was trimmed by 3 bases and V by 1 base; bases with no gene match: 9. Germline CDR1 reads KGHSH; CDR2 reads LQKENI. The CDR3 covers 16 residues. The CDR3 loop is CASSPQVRGRDYEQYF. The CDR3 coding sequence is TGTGCCAGCTCACCACAGGTTCGCGGGAGAGACTACGAGCAGTACTTC.

This clonotype was seen many times. The chain couples TRBV20-1 to TRBJ1-1, with D tentatively TRBD1 (5 bases). CDR3 length equals 13 residues. The V end lost 5 bases, the J end lost 0 bases, and 10 bases lay between the germline ends. Germline CDR1 and CDR2: DFQATT and SNEGSKA (reference sequence). DNA of the CDR3: TGCAGTGCTCTGCGGGGCCTGAACACTGAAGCTTTCTTT. This translates into CSALRGLNTEAFF.

This chain joins TRBV9 and TRBJ2-2; D ambiguous. Germline V gene sequence: CDR1 SGDLS, CDR2 YYNGEE. The CDR3 contains 15 residues. V lost 0 bases, J lost 6 bases, and 12 bases lay in between. The CDR3 nucleotides are TGTGCCAGCAGCGTAGGACGGTCCTTGGCCGGGGAGCTGTTTTTT. Translation: CASSVGRSLAGELFF.

The sample holds many counts of this clonotype. The chain joins TRBV5-6 to TRBJ2-1, with 9 bases lining up with TRBD1. CDR1 and CDR2 (germline): SGHDT, YYEEEE. CDR3 length: 16 residues. The V and J ends lost 1 base and 4 bases, in that order; junction bases with no gene match: 6. Here the CDR3 reads CASSLWVGTGYNEQFF. For the CDR3, the DNA is TGTGCCAGCAGCTTGTGGGTGGGGACAGGGTACAATGAGCAGTTCTTC.

The genes are TRBV7-2 and TRBJ1-2; D gene uncertain. The germline V gene has CDR1 SGHTA and CDR2 FQGNSA. The CDR3 has 12 amino acids. Trimming stripped 5 bases from V and 4 bases from J, with 8 bases between. The CDR3 nucleotides read TGTGCCAGCAGCCCAAGACTCTATGGCTACACCTTC. Protein: CASSPRLYGYTF.

This clonotype showed up many times. The V gene is TRBV6-5, the J gene TRBJ2-5; 7 bases match TRBD2. The V gene end was trimmed by 0 bases and the J gene end by 5 bases; junction bases not matched to a gene: 3. The CDR3 consists of 14 residues. The germline CDR1 and CDR2 sequences are MNHEY and SVGAGI. DNA of the CDR3: TGTGCCAGCAGTTACTCCCCGCGGGGGGAGACCCAGTACTTC. It is translated as CASSYSPRGETQYF.

This clonotype appeared many times. As DNA, the CDR3 is TGCGCCAGCAGCTTCGGGGACTCGGGTTTCTACAATGAGCAGTTCTTC. Its protein is CASSFGDSGFYNEQFF. V usage is TRBV5-1 and J usage is TRBJ2-1; D is perhaps TRBD2 (6 bases). Trimming stripped 2 bases from V and 3 bases from J, with 15 bases between. The CDR3 is 16 amino acids. Per the germline V gene, CDR1 is SGHRS and CDR2 is YFSETQ.

This clonotype was seen ten or more times. The chain recombines TRBV3-1 with TRBJ1-1; perhaps TRBD1 as D (5 bases). Germline V CDR1 and CDR2: LGHDT, YNNKEL (reference sequence). The V and J ends lost 1 base and 1 base respectively, with 10 bases between them. The CDR3 runs 15 residues. CDR3 in DNA: TGTGCCAGCAGCCAAGTGCCGGGGGGGAACACTGAAGCTTTCTTT. This codes for CASSQVPGGNTEAFF.

Many counts were recorded for this clonotype. The chain couples TRBV6-1 to TRBJ1-2, with D perhaps matching TRBD1 (5 bases). Between the trimmed V and J ends, which lost 6 bases and 4 bases, there was a span of 15 bases. Germline values: CDR1 MNHNS, CDR2 SASEGT. CDR3 length: 14 amino acids. The CDR3 sequence is CASRDQGWGYGYTF. CDR3 sequence (DNA): TGTGCCAGCAGAGATCAGGGATGGGGCTATGGCTACACCTTC.

This clonotype was observed a few times. The rearrangement links TRBV7-3 to TRBJ1-2, with 7 bases that match TRBD1. The CDR3 extends over 13 amino acids. CDR1 and CDR2 from the germline V gene are SGHTA and FQGTGA. Trimming took 2 bases from V and 6 from J; bases not matched to a gene: 3. The CDR3 DNA is TGTGCCAGCAGCTTATATCAGGGGGATGGCTACACCTTC. Residues: CASSLYQGDGYTF.

Concerning this clonotype: The conserved phenylalanine or tryptophan normally closing the CDR3 is absent here, so this likely arose from a read error. The chain links TRBV4-3 to TRBJ1-2; possibly TRBD1 for D (5 bases). The length of the CDR3 is 15 residues. Germline V gene sequence: CDR1 LGHNA, CDR2 YSLEER. Trimming left V 4 bases short and J 0 bases short, with 12 bases between. The CDR3 DNA is TGCGCCAGCAGCCCGGGACCAACCACTAACTATGGCTACACCTTA. Translation gives CASSPGPTTNYGYTL.

This clonotype was recorded many times. V gene TRBV2 combines with J gene TRBJ1-5; 8 bases fit TRBD1. CDR1 and CDR2 (germline): SNHLY, FYNNEI. This CDR3 spans 16 amino acids. Unmatched junction bases numbered 12, after V lost 6 bases and J lost 5 bases. In DNA form, the CDR3 reads TGTGCCAGCAGGGTCCGAGCCTTGGACAGGGATCAGCCCCAGCATTTT. The encoded protein is CASRVRALDRDQPQHF.

This clonotype has ten or more counts. A much larger clonotype is one base distant, so this may be a read error. This chain uses TRBV3-1 with TRBJ2-5; D gene uncertain. This CDR3 is built from 10 residues. The V gene's germline CDR1 is LGHDT and CDR2 YNNKEL (reference sequence). DNA of the CDR3: TGTGCCAGCAGCCAAGTGACCCAGTACTTC. It is translated as CASSQVTQYF.

V and J are TRBV7-8 and TRBJ1-5, with a weak D call TRBD1 (5 bases). The CDR3 has 16 amino acids. Germline V gives CDR1 SGHVS, CDR2 FQNEAQ. Between the trimmed V and J ends, which lost 1 base and 5 bases, there was a span of 15 bases. For the CDR3, the DNA is TGTGCCAGCAGCTTAGAGCCAGGGAAAGGAGATCAGCCCCAGCATTTT. It codes for CASSLEPGKGDQPQHF.

This sequence joins TRBV13 and TRBJ1-5, with 8 bases fitting TRBD1. V shed 7 bases and J 0 bases; nucleotides not matched to a gene: 17. CDR3 size: 19 residues. Germline V gene lookup returns CDR1 PRHDT and CDR2 FYEKMQ (reference sequence). This chain's CDR3 is CASNCGRAGGNISNQPQHF. The CDR3 DNA follows: TGTGCCAGCAACTGTGGGAGGGCAGGGGGCAACATTAGCAATCAGCCCCAGCATTTT. The full variable domain, completed using reference TRBV13 and TRBJ1-5, is AAGVIQSPRHLIKEKRETATLKCYPIPRHDTVYWYQQGPGQDPQFLISFYEKMQSDKGSIPDRFSAQQFSDYHSELNMSSLELGDSALYFCASNCGRAGGNISNQPQHFGDGTRLSIL.

This clonotype was found many times. The rearrangement links TRBV2 to TRBJ1-2, with D possibly matching TRBD1 (5 bases). The CDR3 length is 12 residues. The V end was cut by 9 bases, the J end by 6 bases, with 14 bases between. Germline lookup yields CDR1 SNHLY and CDR2 FYNNEI. The CDR3 loop reads CASYKTVDGYTF. The CDR3 DNA is TGTGCCAGTTATAAGACAGTGGATGGCTACACCTTC.

This clonotype was observed a handful of times. J is TRBJ2-5 and V is TRBV19, with D possibly called TRBD1 or TRBD2 (5 bases each). Germline V gene lookup returns CDR1 LNHDA and CDR2 SQIVND (reference sequence). The V gene lost 0 bases and the J gene lost 2 bases, with 25 bases spanning the gap. The CDR3 runs 20 residues. The CDR3 DNA reads as TGTGCCAGTAGTATAGATCCGGGACCGGCGCTGTCAAGACGTCAAGAGACCCAGTACTTC. It is translated as CASSIDPGPALSRRQETQYF.

In this sample, this clonotype turned up many times. The chain joins TRBV6-4 to TRBJ2-1, with D tentatively TRBD2 (6 bases). V was trimmed by 0 bases and J by 0 bases, leaving 6 bases between them. Looked up from germline, CDR1 is MRHNA and CDR2 is SNTAGT. The CDR3 consists of 15 residues. As DNA, the CDR3 is TGTGCCAGCAGTGACTCTAGCGGCTCCTACAATGAGCAGTTCTTC. Amino acid sequence: CASSDSSGSYNEQFF.

Ten or more counts support this clonotype. The chain carries TRBV2 and TRBJ2-7; D may be TRBD1 (6 bases). Germline CDR1 is SNHLY and CDR2 is FYNNEI. This CDR3 contains 14 residues. V shed 1 base and J shed 6 bases, with 13 bases lying between them. CDR3 nucleotide sequence: TGTGCCAGCAGTGAAGATACAGGGTGGAGCGAGCAGTACTTC. This sequence encodes CASSEDTGWSEQYF.

This clonotype came up many times. The genes are TRBV18 and TRBJ2-5, with D unclear. This CDR3 has 11 amino acids. Germline CDR1 and CDR2: KGHSH and LQKENI. The V end lost 5 bases, the J end lost 1 base, and 2 bases lay between the germline ends. The CDR3 is CASSIQETQYF. The DNA for the CDR3 is TGTGCCAGCTCAATCCAAGAGACCCAGTACTTC.